This T cell receptor beta chain emerged from a study of blood T cell repertoires in COVID-19. Background on the study: From the United States, Italy and Spain came samples of acute and convalescent COVID-19. In each case, the material was cDNA or gDNA derived from T cells, B-cell-depleted T cells, or PBMCs.

Original handling: Researchers report that nucleated cell counts were estimated from reference gene primer amplification. This table comes from immunoSEQ multiplex PCR, and its TCRdb copy is limited to in-frame clones, with some not included. For V, J and clone size, that table is used; D and trimming come from the DNA. The sample lists some 380,000 clones; 81% were seen once. The ends lost 7 bases at V and 4 bases at J; junction bases unmatched: 2. This CDR3 is built from 13 residues. Germline CDR1 is SGHAT and CDR2 is FQNNGV. Sequenced: peripheral blood. This chain connects TRBV11-2 to TRBJ1-5; 9 bases are shared with TRBD1. This sequence originates from a human donor with acute or convalescent COVID-19. The donor label of this sample is uncertain. CDR3 in amino acids: CASTDRGNQPQHF. In DNA form, the CDR3 reads TGTGCCAGCACGGACAGGGGAAATCAGCCCCAGCATTTT.